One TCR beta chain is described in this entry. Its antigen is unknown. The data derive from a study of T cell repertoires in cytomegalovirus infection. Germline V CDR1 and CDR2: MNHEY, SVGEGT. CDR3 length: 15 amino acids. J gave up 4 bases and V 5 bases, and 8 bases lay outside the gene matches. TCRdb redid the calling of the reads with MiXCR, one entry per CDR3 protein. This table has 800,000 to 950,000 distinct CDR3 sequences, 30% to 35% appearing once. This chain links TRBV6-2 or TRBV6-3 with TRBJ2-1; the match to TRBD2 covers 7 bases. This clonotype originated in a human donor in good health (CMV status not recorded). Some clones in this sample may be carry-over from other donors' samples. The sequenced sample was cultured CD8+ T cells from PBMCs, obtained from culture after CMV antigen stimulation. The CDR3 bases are TGTGCCAGCAGTGACAAGGCTAGCGGTTACAATGAGCAGTTCTTC. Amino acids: CASSDKASGYNEQFF.